The 5 T cell receptor beta chains listed next were all sequenced from one sample in a study of T cells after yellow fever vaccination. TCRdb ran MiXCR on the 5' RACE reads and lists one entry per CDR3 protein. This table has under 300,000 distinct CDR3 sequences, 6.7% appearing once. The input for sequencing was CD4+ T cells sorted from PBMCs, taken on the day of the yellow fever booster vaccination. Source of these receptors: a man aged 30-40 years who received the YFV17D yellow fever vaccine.

The CDR3 region has the DNA TGCGCCAGCAGCCGGGACGGGCGAGTAACACCCCTCCACTTT. This encodes CASSRDGRVTPLHF. The V call is TRBV4-3, the J call TRBJ1-6; TRBD1 is a possible D gene (5 bases). V lost 4 bases, J lost 11 bases, and 15 bases lay in between. This CDR3 is built from 14 residues. The germline gives CDR1 LGHNA, CDR2 YSLEER.

This clonotype was detected many times. J is TRBJ2-2 and V is TRBV5-5, with 9 bases identical to TRBD1. CDR3 length: 16 residues. CDR1 is SGHKS, CDR2 YYEKEE, per germline (reference sequence). V trimming: 2 bases; J trimming: 7 bases; junction bases outside the gene matches: 9. The CDR3 sequence: CASSFGQGTLGGELFF. CDR3 bases: TGTGCCAGCAGCTTCGGACAGGGGACCCTTGGCGGGGAGCTGTTTTTT.

This clonotype showed up many times. The J gene is TRBJ2-3, the V gene TRBV11-2; TRBD2 agrees at 12 bases. Germline CDR1 and CDR2: SGHAT and FQNNGV. Trimming took 1 base from V and 0 from J; bases not matched to a gene: 5. The CDR3 covers 18 residues. The CDR3 loop is CASSLGLAGAGSTDTQYF. The CDR3 DNA sequence: TGTGCCAGCAGCTTAGGACTAGCGGGAGCTGGGAGCACAGATACGCAGTATTTT.

This clonotype appeared a few times. The chain couples TRBV5-5 to TRBJ2-3, with 7 nucleotides matching TRBD1. Germline values: CDR1 SGHKS, CDR2 YYEKEE (reference sequence). Trimming at V came to 3 bases and at J to 6 bases, leaving 7 bases not matched to a gene. This CDR3 contains 14 residues. CDR3 DNA: TGTGCCAGCAGCTCCGGACAGGTCTTTGATACGCAGTATTTT. Translating it yields CASSSGQVFDTQYF.

The J gene is TRBJ1-1, the V gene TRBV7-9; tentatively, D is TRBD1 (6 bases). CDR1 SEHNR and CDR2 FQNEAQ come from the germline V gene (reference sequence). The CDR3 loop spans 15 amino acids. V dropped 0 bases and J dropped 2 bases, with 10 bases sitting between them. CDR3 in DNA: TGTGCCAGCAGCTTAGCGGCCAGGGGAAACACTGAAGCTTTCTTT. This sequence encodes CASSLAARGNTEAFF.